The rows below give T cell receptor beta chains drawn from one sample of a study of vaccination and CD4 T cells after COVID-19. No antigen has been identified for these receptors. TCRdb passed the PCR reads through MiXCR, listing each CDR3 protein once. The sample holds 10,000 or so distinct CDR3 sequences, roughly 35% seen once. The specimen sequenced was cultured CD4+ T cells from blood. The receptors here all came from a human donor with COVID-19. The CDR3 runs from the conserved cysteine through the conserved F or W. A D gene is named only where the DNA matches it firmly. Expanded clones are given a class, and other clones once, few, many or no size at all.

DNA,CDR3,V,J,D,size
TGTGCCAGCAGCTCGGGACAGTTATCCGGAAACACCATATATTTT,CASSSGQLSGNTIYF,TRBV6-1,TRBJ1-3,TRBD1,.
TGCAGTGCTTCCGATGGCGGGAATTACGAGCAGTACTTC,CSASDGGNYEQYF,TRBV20-1,TRBJ2-7,.,.
TGTGCCAGCAGCTCCAAGGGCAGGGGGCGGTACTTC,CASSSKGRGRYF,TRBV21-1,TRBJ2-7,.,few
TGTGCCAGTAGTACCCAAGCGGGGGCACGGGAGACCCAGTACTTC,CASSTQAGARETQYF,TRBV19,TRBJ2-5,TRBD2,.
TGTGCCACCAGTGAGCCCCCGAGGGTTCTACGGGGCAATGAGCAGTTCTTC,CATSEPPRVLRGNEQFF,TRBV24-1,TRBJ2-1,.,few
TGTGCCAGCAGTTCCGCCCGGGACGCTGAAGCTTTCTTT,CASSSARDAEAFF,TRBV12-3/TRBV12-4,TRBJ1-1,.,.
TGTGCCAGCAGGTTCGCCGGGACCACCGGGCAGCCCCAGCATTTT,CASRFAGTTGQPQHF,TRBV2,TRBJ1-5,.,few
TGTGCCGGGGGTTTTCCGGTCGTCAATGAGCAGTTCTTC,CAGGFPVVNEQFF,TRBV6-1,TRBJ2-1,.,.
TGCAGCGTCCAGCAGCCCCGGCATTTT,CSVQQPRHF,TRBV29-1,TRBJ1-5,.,.
TGCGCCAGCAGCTTACAGCTTAGGGAGACTGAAGCTTTCTTT,CASSLQLRETEAFF,TRBV5-1,TRBJ1-1,.,.
TGTGCCAGCAGTGTCGAACAGGGGGTAAACACTGAAGCTTTCTTT,CASSVEQGVNTEAFF,TRBV28,TRBJ1-1,TRBD1,few
TGTGCCAGCAGCTCGAGAACCGGGACAGGTATCGCTGAAGCTTTCTTT,CASSSRTGTGIAEAFF,TRBV7-3,TRBJ1-1,TRBD1,few
TGTGCCAGCAGTTACGGGACAGGGTTCAATGAGCAGTTCTTC,CASSYGTGFNEQFF,TRBV6-5,TRBJ2-1,TRBD1,.
TGTGCCAGCAGCCCCCGGGGGTCTTTTAACTATGGCTACACCTTC,CASSPRGSFNYGYTF,TRBV7-2,TRBJ1-2,.,.
TGCAGCATTAAGACCCGAGGAGGTAGCACCGGGGAGCTGTTTTTT,CSIKTRGGSTGELFF,TRBV29-1,TRBJ2-2,.,few
TGTGCCAGCAGTTACAGAGCGACAAGACCAAACTATGGCTTCACCTTC,CASSYRATRPNYGFTF,TRBV6-5,TRBJ1-2,.,once
TGTGCCAGCAGCTTAGGGGGCACAGCCAACTATGGCTACACCTTC,CASSLGGTANYGYTF,TRBV7-2,TRBJ1-2,.,few
TGTGCCAGCAGCTACGGGGGGGCTGTTGATGAGCAGTTCTTC,CASSYGGAVDEQFF,TRBV11-3,TRBJ2-1,TRBD2,.
TGCAGTGCTAGTCCCCGGGACAGAAACTATGGCTACACCTTC,CSASPRDRNYGYTF,TRBV20-1,TRBJ1-2,TRBD1,.
TGTGCCAGCAGTGAACGGTCCCTGGGGGCTGAAGCTTTCTTT,CASSERSLGAEAFF,TRBV25-1,TRBJ1-1,.,.
TGTGCCAGCAGCAAGAACAGGGGAAGCACAGATACGCAGTATTTT,CASSKNRGSTDTQYF,TRBV11-3,TRBJ2-3,TRBD1,.
TGTGCCAGCAGCTTAGGGGACAGCTACCAAGAGACCCAGTACTTC,CASSLGDSYQETQYF,TRBV7-2,TRBJ2-5,TRBD1,.
TGCAGTGCTAGCGTTGGAAACACCATATATTTT,CSASVGNTIYF,TRBV20-1,TRBJ1-3,.,few
TGCGCCAGCAGCGGCGGACAAGGCGCCTACGAGCAGTACTTC,CASSGGQGAYEQYF,TRBV4-3,TRBJ2-7,.,.
TGTGCCAGCAGTTTCGACGGCCAAGAGACCCAGTACTTC,CASSFDGQETQYF,TRBV12-3/TRBV12-4,TRBJ2-5,.,.
TGTGCCAGCAGTCCAGGGAACAGGGAGAGTGGCTACACCTTC,CASSPGNRESGYTF,TRBV6-1,TRBJ1-2,.,.
TGTGCCAGCCTTCTTGGCTGGACAGAGCAAAGAGCTAACTATGGCTACACCTTC,CASLLGWTEQRANYGYTF,TRBV27,TRBJ1-2,.,few
TGTGCCAGCAGTGAAGCAGGGACAGGGCTGGGAAAACTGTTTTTT,CASSEAGTGLGKLFF,TRBV6-1,TRBJ1-4,TRBD1,few
TGCAGTGCTGTACAGGGATCTAATGAAAAACTGTTTTTT,CSAVQGSNEKLFF,TRBV20-1,TRBJ1-4,.,.
TGTGCCAGCAGCTTGGCACCAGGGAGGGTTGGGGCCAACGTCCTGACTTTC,CASSLAPGRVGANVLTF,TRBV5-4,TRBJ2-6,TRBD2,.
TGTGCCAGCAGTTTCGCCGCCCAGCGGTTCACAGATACGCAGTATTTT,CASSFAAQRFTDTQYF,TRBV6-5,TRBJ2-3,.,.
TGTGCCAGCAGTGAAGTATGGTGGGGTAGCGGGGGCCTCGGAGAGACCCAGTACTTC,CASSEVWWGSGGLGETQYF,TRBV6-1,TRBJ2-5,TRBD2,few
TGTGCCAGCAGACAGACAGGCGCCTACGAGCAGTACTTC,CASRQTGAYEQYF,TRBV6-2/TRBV6-3,TRBJ2-7,.,.
TGTGCCAGCAGCCAACTGACAGGGGGCATGGATACGCAGTATTTT,CASSQLTGGMDTQYF,TRBV5-3,TRBJ2-3,TRBD1,.
TGCAGTGCTGCCCCCCGCTACAATGAGCAGTTCTTC,CSAAPRYNEQFF,TRBV20-1,TRBJ2-1,.,few
TGTGCCAGCAGCGATAGGGTTTATGGCTACACCTTC,CASSDRVYGYTF,TRBV7-8,TRBJ1-2,.,few
TGTGCCAGCAGCCTAGATGTTGGACCTCGGACTGGGAACTATGGCTACACCTTC,CASSLDVGPRTGNYGYTF,TRBV7-6,TRBJ1-2,.,few
TGTGCCAGCAGCTTAGATATCCTAGGGGGGACCCAGTACTTC,CASSLDILGGTQYF,TRBV11-2,TRBJ2-5,.,.
TGCAGTGCTAGATCCTTGAGCGGGATTGACTACGAGCAGTACTTC,CSARSLSGIDYEQYF,TRBV20-1,TRBJ2-7,TRBD2,.
TGTGCCAGCAGCTCAAATCCGGGACAGGGGGCGCGCGAGCAGTACTTC,CASSSNPGQGAREQYF,TRBV7-6,TRBJ2-7,TRBD1,.
TGTGCCAGCAGCTTATGGAGTGTGAACACTGAAGCTTTCTTT,CASSLWSVNTEAFF,TRBV7-2,TRBJ1-1,.,few
TGCGCCAGCAGCCCCACGGGACTCCTGGGTACGCAGTATTTT,CASSPTGLLGTQYF,TRBV4-3,TRBJ2-3,.,once
TGTGCCACCCGGGCGTATCCTTCCTACGAGCAGTACTTC,CATRAYPSYEQYF,TRBV15,TRBJ2-7,.,.
TGTGCCAGCAGTTCGACGGGATTGGGGCAGTACTTC,CASSSTGLGQYF,TRBV27,TRBJ2-7,.,few
TGTGCCAGCAGTACCAGACACTACGAGCAGTACTTC,CASSTRHYEQYF,TRBV2,TRBJ2-7,.,.